A single sample gave rise to the 32 T cell receptor beta chains below, sequenced in a study of human T cells and chemical hapten exposure. Time point in this sample: pre-sensitization, week 0. The treatment is: therapeutic diphenylcyclopropenone sensitization with weekly scalp DPC. TCRdb re-called the RACE reads with MiXCR, one entry per CDR3 protein. Among approximately 370,000 distinct CDR3 sequences listed, roughly 6% were seen once. Sequencing used whole blood, obtained in connection with sensitization to the hapten diphenylcyclopropenone (DPC). The receptors come from a woman aged 18-29 years with alopecia areata. Some clones in this sample may be carry-over from other donors' samples.

This clonotype was detected many times. The chain uses TRBV6-5 and TRBJ2-7; D uncertain. Trimming took off 2 bases at V and 6 bases at J, with 11 bases between the two ends. Germline V gene sequence: CDR1 MNHEY, CDR2 SVGAGI. This CDR3 has 13 residues. Written as DNA, the CDR3 is TGTGCCAGCAGTTACCAGCTCGGGCGCGAGCAGTACTTC. Its translation: CASSYQLGREQYF.

Ten or more counts support this clonotype. The chain carries TRBV5-5 and TRBJ1-1; tentative D call: TRBD1 (5 bases). The ends were cut back, 3 bases at V and 3 bases at J, with 9 bases in the middle. Germline V gene data show CDR1 as SGHKS and CDR2 as YYEKEE (reference sequence). The CDR3 runs to 13 residues. CDR3 region: CASSYQGDTEAFF. Here the CDR3 DNA reads TGTGCCAGCAGCTACCAGGGAGACACTGAAGCTTTCTTT.

This clonotype was detected many times. The chain couples TRBV20-1 to TRBJ2-1, with 8 bases matching TRBD2. This CDR3 is 15 amino acids long. V gave up 3 bases and J gave up 7 bases; unmatched junction bases: 11. Germline CDR1 is DFQATT and CDR2 is SNEGSKA (reference sequence). CDR3 sequence: CSASPSGGNVNEQFF. CDR3 DNA sequence: TGCAGTGCTAGTCCGAGCGGGGGAAATGTTAATGAGCAGTTCTTC.

To note about this clonotype: This sequence may be a read error, since a much larger clone differs from it by one base. The CDR3 here is CASSLDGISSYEQNF. The CDR3 region has the DNA TGCGCCAGCAGCTTGGACGGGATTAGCTCCTACGAGCAGAACTTC. This chain joins TRBV5-1 and TRBJ2-7; a possible D gene is TRBD2 (5 bases). Germline assignment: CDR1 SGHRS and CDR2 YFSETQ. CDR3 length: 15 amino acids.

This clonotype was seen more than once but under ten times. The J gene is TRBJ2-1, the V gene TRBV4-2, with D perhaps matching TRBD1 (6 bases). Between the trimmed V and J ends, which lost 4 bases and 4 bases, there was a span of 14 bases. Germline lookup yields CDR1 LGHNA and CDR2 YNFKEQ. The CDR3 covers 15 residues. The CDR3 region has the DNA TGTGCCAGCAGCCCATACAGGGAGAATTACAATGAGCAGTTCTTC. This translates into CASSPYRENYNEQFF.

The sample holds a few counts of this clonotype. The chain couples TRBV21-1 to TRBJ1-2. TRBV21-1 is an annotated pseudogene. This CDR3 has 11 residues. The CDR3 region is CASTLNYGYTF. As DNA, the CDR3 is TGTGCCAGCACCCTTAACTATGGCTACACCTTC.

This clonotype was detected only a few times. CDR3 sequence: CASSQGGAGVEQYF. The CDR3, as DNA: TGTGCCAGCAGCCAAGGGGGGGCAGGGGTCGAGCAGTACTTC. This chain connects TRBV4-2 to TRBJ2-7, with D tentatively TRBD1 or TRBD2 (6 bases each). Trimming cost V 1 base and J 6 bases, with 13 bases left between them. CDR3 length: 14 amino acids. The V gene's germline CDR1 is LGHNA and CDR2 YNFKEQ.

The chain combines TRBV2 with TRBJ2-7; possible D gene TRBD2, 5 bases. V was clipped by 3 bases and J by 0 bases, with 9 bases between them. The CDR3 has 14 amino acids. Germline CDR1 and CDR2: SNHLY and FYNNEI. The CDR3 DNA reads as TGTGCCAGCAGTGACGGACTGCGCTCCTACGAGCAGTACTTC. It codes for CASSDGLRSYEQYF.

The chain joins TRBV4-2 to TRBJ2-1, with TRBD2 matching 12 bases. CDR1 is LGHNA, CDR2 YNFKEQ, per germline. The CDR3 is made up of 17 amino acids. The J segment lost 5 bases and the V segment lost 5 bases, leaving 10 bases of the junction unmatched. The DNA of the CDR3 is TGTGCCAGCAGCACCCGGGGTCTAGCGGGGGGGAACAATGAGCAGTTCTTC. This encodes CASSTRGLAGGNNEQFF.

DNA of the CDR3: TGTGCCAGCAGCCTGGGACAGACAACTAATGAAAAACTGTTTTTT. It yields the protein CASSLGQTTNEKLFF. The genes are TRBV27 and TRBJ1-4; the match to TRBD1 covers 7 bases. Germline CDR1 MNHEY, CDR2 SMNVEV (reference sequence). Germline trimming cut 6 bases from V and 0 bases from J; bases unmatched to any gene: 4. The CDR3 has 15 amino acids.

In its sample, this clonotype was seen many times. The J gene is TRBJ2-7, the V gene TRBV7-8, with D perhaps TRBD2 (7 bases). The germline V and J ends were trimmed by 2 bases and 2 bases, with 19 bases remaining between them. In germline, CDR1 is SGHVS, CDR2 FQNEAQ. The CDR3 loop spans 17 amino acids. The CDR3, as DNA: TGTGCCAGCAGCTTAAAAGGGGGGGGCCCAATAACCTACGAGCAGTACTTC. Residues: CASSLKGGGPITYEQYF.

This clonotype was seen many times. The chain employs TRBV13 and TRBJ1-1; 8 bases align to TRBD1. V gave up 6 bases and J gave up 4 bases; unmatched junction bases: 4. The CDR3 contains 13 residues. CDR1 and CDR2 (germline): PRHDT, FYEKMQ (reference sequence). CDR3 region: CASRNGTGTEAFF. The CDR3 DNA reads as TGTGCCAGCAGAAACGGGACAGGCACTGAAGCTTTCTTT. Full variable domain (outside the CDR3, taken from reference TRBV13 and TRBJ1-1): AAGVIQSPRHLIKEKRETATLKCYPIPRHDTVYWYQQGPGQDPQFLISFYEKMQSDKGSIPDRFSAQQFSDYHSELNMSSLELGDSALYFCASRNGTGTEAFFGQGTRLTVV.

The chain combines TRBV6-5 with TRBJ1-3; no reliable D call. The CDR3 consists of 14 residues. Germline values: CDR1 MNHEY, CDR2 SVGAGI. Between the trimmed V and J ends, which lost 4 bases and 3 bases, there was a span of 10 bases. CDR3 coding DNA: TGTGCCAGCAGTTCACTGAAGGGTGGAAACACCATATATTTT. As protein: CASSSLKGGNTIYF.

Of note for this clonotype: This may arise from a read error, as a much more abundant clone is one base away. This chain joins TRBV3-1 and TRBJ1-5; D perhaps matches TRBD1 (6 bases). The V gene's germline CDR1 is LGHDT and CDR2 YNNKEL (reference sequence). The CDR3 length is 14 residues. CDR3 nucleotide sequence: TGTGCCAGCAACCAAACTGAGACAGGTCAGCCCCAGCATTTT. Residues: CASNQTETGQPQHF.

This clonotype was counted many times. The chain uses TRBV5-1 and TRBJ2-3; 10 bases fit TRBD2. CDR1 is SGHRS and CDR2 is YFSETQ in the germline V gene. The V segment lost 3 bases and the J segment 1 base; nucleotides outside the gene matches: 8. The CDR3 has 17 residues. CDR3 protein: CASSWTPAGGRTDTQYF. The CDR3 region has the DNA TGCGCCAGCAGCTGGACCCCAGCGGGGGGGCGCACAGATACGCAGTATTTT.

The chain links TRBV11-2 to TRBJ1-1; D call uncertain. The CDR3 loop spans 12 amino acids. The germline gives CDR1 SGHAT, CDR2 FQNNGV. V was pared by 3 bases and J by 4 bases, with 6 bases between. CDR3 DNA sequence: TGTGCCAGCAGCTTGGATATCACTGAAGCTTTCTTT. The encoded protein is CASSLDITEAFF.

The chain combines TRBV3-1 with TRBJ1-2, with D possibly TRBD1 on 6 matching bases. This CDR3 contains 13 residues. The germline V gene has CDR1 LGHDT and CDR2 YNNKEL (reference sequence). Trimming took 1 base from V and 7 from J, leaving 10 bases between them. The CDR3 here is CASSQGEGGGYTF. The CDR3 DNA follows: TGTGCCAGCAGCCAAGGAGAGGGGGGTGGCTACACCTTC.

The chain couples TRBV5-4 to TRBJ2-7, with TRBD1 identical over 9 bases. Looked up from germline, CDR1 is SGHNT and CDR2 is YYREEE (reference sequence). The CDR3 totals 14 residues. V dropped 2 bases and J dropped 5; count of bases not matched to a gene: 5. In nucleotides, the CDR3 is TGTGCCAGCAGCTTAAGACAGGGGGAAAACGAGCAGTACTTC. It codes for CASSLRQGENEQYF. The full variable domain, completed using reference TRBV5-4 and TRBJ2-7, is ETGVTQSPTHLIKTRGQQVTLRCSSQSGHNTVSWYQQALGQGPQFIFQYYREEENGRGNFPPRFSGLQFPNYSSELNVNALELDDSALYLCASSLRQGENEQYFGPGTRLTVT.

The sample holds a few counts of this clonotype. The V gene is TRBV7-3, the J gene TRBJ1-2; D is perhaps TRBD1 (6 bases). Trimming took 4 bases from V and 6 from J, leaving 15 bases between them. Germline CDR1 and CDR2: SGHTA and FQGTGA. The CDR3 has 14 amino acids. CDR3 coding DNA: TGTGCCAGCAGCTCCCAAGGGGGTGTTGATGGCTACACCTTC. Translated: CASSSQGGVDGYTF.

This chain uses TRBV6-2 or TRBV6-3 with TRBJ1-1; D may be TRBD1 (5 bases). The CDR3 runs 14 residues. Germline CDR1 and CDR2: MNHEY and SVGEGT. Trimming pared 2 bases from V and 0 bases from J, leaving 7 bases between. Here the CDR3 reads CASSYGHLNTEAFF. Here the CDR3 DNA reads TGTGCCAGCAGTTACGGACACCTGAACACTGAAGCTTTCTTT.

This clonotype was found many times. The V gene is TRBV12-3 or TRBV12-4, the J gene TRBJ2-5, with D perhaps matching TRBD1 (6 bases). Trimming stripped 0 bases from V and 3 bases from J, with 8 bases between. This CDR3 has 14 amino acids. This chain's CDR3 is CASSLAGAEETQYF. The DNA for the CDR3 is TGTGCCAGCAGTTTAGCGGGGGCTGAAGAGACCCAGTACTTC.

The chain combines TRBV12-3 or TRBV12-4 with TRBJ2-4; 11 bases agree with TRBD2. The V gene end was trimmed by 6 bases and the J gene end by 7 bases; junction bases not matched to a gene: 8. The CDR3 runs to 15 residues. CDR3 region: CASRSSGGARNIQYF. CDR3 nucleotide sequence: TGTGCCAGCAGGAGTAGCGGGGGGGCCCGGAACATTCAGTACTTC.

This clonotype has ten or more counts. The CDR3 region is CSALLNRGSYGYTF. As DNA, the CDR3 is TGCAGTGCCTTGTTAAACAGGGGGTCCTATGGCTACACCTTC. This chain uses TRBV20-1 with TRBJ1-2; TRBD1 agrees at 8 bases. This CDR3 contains 14 residues. In germline, CDR1 is DFQATT, CDR2 SNEGSKA (reference sequence). V dropped 6 bases and J dropped 4; count of bases not matched to a gene: 10.

This clonotype was seen a handful of times. The rearrangement uses TRBV7-3 and TRBJ2-2; D not certain. The CDR3 covers 15 residues. Trimming left V 5 bases short and J 7 bases short, with 17 bases between. Germline V lookup: CDR1 SGHTA, CDR2 FQGTGA. The CDR3: CASSLRPSYGGELFF. CDR3 DNA sequence: TGTGCCAGCAGCCTTCGACCCTCCTATGGCGGGGAGCTGTTTTTT.

This clonotype was recorded many times. Here the CDR3 reads CASSRGLAGIQETQYF. CDR3 in DNA: TGTGCCAGCAGTAGAGGACTAGCGGGGATTCAAGAGACCCAGTACTTC. This chain joins TRBV12-3 or TRBV12-4 and TRBJ2-5, with TRBD2 identical over 12 bases. CDR3 size: 16 residues. The ends lost 5 bases at V and 2 bases at J; junction bases unmatched: 6.

This clonotype came up many times. This rearrangement joins TRBV7-2 to TRBJ2-3; D remains unclear. Germline V gene lookup returns CDR1 SGHTA and CDR2 FQGNSA. The CDR3 is made up of 14 amino acids. Trimming cost V 2 bases and J 1 base, with 7 bases left between them. CDR3 residues: CASSLSSGTDTQYF. CDR3 bases: TGTGCCAGCAGCTTAAGTTCCGGCACAGATACGCAGTATTTT.

This clonotype has a count of ten or more. The chain links TRBV12-3 or TRBV12-4 to TRBJ2-1; D is unresolved. V lost 6 bases to trimming and J lost 0 bases, with 12 bases between them. This CDR3 contains 15 residues. The CDR3 protein is CASSSGGVSYNEQFF. CDR3 nucleotides: TGTGCCAGCAGCTCCGGTGGGGTCTCCTACAATGAGCAGTTCTTC.

This clonotype was seen more than once but under ten times. The chain links TRBV25-1 to TRBJ1-2, with D hard to call. V lost 4 bases to trimming and J lost 1 base, with 13 bases between them. Germline V gene lookup returns CDR1 MGHDK and CDR2 SYGVNS. The CDR3 is made up of 15 amino acids. As DNA, the CDR3 is TGTGCCAGCAGTGGGACCGCCCCTCATAACTATGGCTACACCTTC. Protein: CASSGTAPHNYGYTF.

The rearrangement joins TRBV5-1 to TRBJ2-5, with 8 bases matching TRBD1. CDR1 is SGHRS, CDR2 YFSETQ, per germline. J was trimmed by 2 bases and V by 4 bases; bases with no gene match: 10. The CDR3 runs to 16 residues. The CDR3 DNA follows: TGCGCCAGCAGCCATACGGGACAGGCTTCACAAGAGACCCAGTACTTC. It yields the protein CASSHTGQASQETQYF. The full variable domain, rest sourced from reference TRBV5-1 and TRBJ2-5, is KAGVTQTPRYLIKTRGQQVTLSCSPISGHRSVSWYQQTPGQGLQFLFEYFSETQRNKGNFPGRFSGRQFSNSRSEMNVSTLELGDSALYLCASSHTGQASQETQYFGPGTRLLVL.

This clonotype was detected a few times. The rearrangement links TRBV20-1 to TRBJ2-3; D is unclear. Trimming removed 4 bases from V and 3 bases from J, with 20 bases in between. The length of the CDR3 is 16 residues. Looked up from germline, CDR1 is DFQATT and CDR2 is SNEGSKA (reference sequence). The CDR3 reads CSAKPLFRFGTDTQYF. For the CDR3, the DNA is TGCAGTGCTAAGCCTCTTTTTCGTTTTGGTACAGATACGCAGTATTTT.

This clonotype turned up a few times. The CDR3 sequence: CASSLIPGGSDTQYF. For the CDR3, the DNA is TGTGCCAGCAGCCTTATTCCAGGGGGCTCAGATACGCAGTATTTT. The chain joins TRBV7-2 to TRBJ2-3, with 8 nucleotides matching TRBD1. CDR3 length equals 15 residues. In germline, CDR1 is SGHTA, CDR2 FQGNSA. V trimming: 5 bases; J trimming: 4 bases; junction bases outside the gene matches: 8.

This clonotype was seen repeatedly, ten times or more. The V gene is TRBV7-3, the J gene TRBJ1-6, with D possibly TRBD1 on 6 matching bases. Germline V gene lookup returns CDR1 SGHTA and CDR2 FQGTGA. The germline V and J ends were trimmed by 5 bases and 9 bases, with 14 bases remaining between them. The CDR3 has 14 amino acids. The CDR3 sequence is CASSQGGRASPLHF. Here the CDR3 DNA reads TGTGCCAGCAGCCAAGGGGGGCGGGCTTCACCCCTCCACTTT.